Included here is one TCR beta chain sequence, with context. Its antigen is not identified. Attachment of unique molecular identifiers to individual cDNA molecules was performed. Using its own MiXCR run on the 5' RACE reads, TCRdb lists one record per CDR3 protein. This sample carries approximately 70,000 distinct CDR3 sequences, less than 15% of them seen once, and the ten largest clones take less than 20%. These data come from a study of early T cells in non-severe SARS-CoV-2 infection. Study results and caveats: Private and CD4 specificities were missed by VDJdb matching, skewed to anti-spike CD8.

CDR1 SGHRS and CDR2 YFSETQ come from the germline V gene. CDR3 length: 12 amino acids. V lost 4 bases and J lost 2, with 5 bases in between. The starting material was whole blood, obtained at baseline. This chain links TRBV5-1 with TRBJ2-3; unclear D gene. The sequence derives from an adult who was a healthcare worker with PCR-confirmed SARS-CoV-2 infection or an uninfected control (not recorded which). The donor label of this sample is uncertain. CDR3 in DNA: TGCGCCAGCAGCCGGACCACAGATACGCAGTATTTT. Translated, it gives CASSRTTDTQYF.